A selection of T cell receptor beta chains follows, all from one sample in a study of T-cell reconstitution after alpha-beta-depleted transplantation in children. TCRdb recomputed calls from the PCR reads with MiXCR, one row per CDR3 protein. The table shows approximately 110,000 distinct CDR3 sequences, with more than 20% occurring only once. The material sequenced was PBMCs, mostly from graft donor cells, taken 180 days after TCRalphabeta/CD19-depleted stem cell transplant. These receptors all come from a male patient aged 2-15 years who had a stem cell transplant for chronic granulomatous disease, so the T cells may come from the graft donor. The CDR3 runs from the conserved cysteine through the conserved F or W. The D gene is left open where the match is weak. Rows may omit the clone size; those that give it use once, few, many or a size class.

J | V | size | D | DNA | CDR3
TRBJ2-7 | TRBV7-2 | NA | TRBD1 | TGTGCCAGCAGCACCGACAGGGGGCGTTACGAGCAGTACTTC | CASSTDRGRYEQYF
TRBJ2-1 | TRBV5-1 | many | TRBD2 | TGCGCCAGCAGCCAAAATCCCGCTAGCGGGGGGGCGAATGAGCAGTTCTTC | CASSQNPASGGANEQFF
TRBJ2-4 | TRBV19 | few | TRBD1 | TGTGCCAGTAGTAAGGACAGGGGTGGTAGAAACATTCAGTACTTC | CASSKDRGGRNIQYF
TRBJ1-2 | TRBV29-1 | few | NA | TGCAGCGTTCTGGGCGGGTATGGCTACACCTTC | CSVLGGYGYTF
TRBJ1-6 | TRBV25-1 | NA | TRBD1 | TGTGCCAGCAGTGATCCCGGGACAGGGTATTCACCCCTCCACTTT | CASSDPGTGYSPLHF
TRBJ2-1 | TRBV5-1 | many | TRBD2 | TGCGCCAGCAGCTTGGCTATACTAGCGGGAGGGCCCAAGCAGTTCTTC | CASSLAILAGGPKQFF
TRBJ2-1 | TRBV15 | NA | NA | TGTGCCACCAGCAGAGAGGGGATGGACGGTGAGCAGTTCTTC | CATSREGMDGEQFF
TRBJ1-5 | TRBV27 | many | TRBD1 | TGTGCCAGCAGTGTCGGGACAGGGGTCCATCAGCCCCAGCATTTT | CASSVGTGVHQPQHF
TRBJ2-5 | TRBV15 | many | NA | TGTGCCACCAGCTCCCCTACAGGACATCCTGGGGAAGAGACCCAGTACTTC | CATSSPTGHPGEETQYF
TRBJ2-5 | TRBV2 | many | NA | TGTGCCAGCACGTCGGGCGGGACACCGCTTCAAGAGACCCAGTACTTC | CASTSGGTPLQETQYF
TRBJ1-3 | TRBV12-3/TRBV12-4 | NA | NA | TGTGCCAGCAGTTTAGCGCCGGGTTCTGGAAACACCATATATTTT | CASSLAPGSGNTIYF
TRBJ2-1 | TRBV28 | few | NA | TGTGCCAGCAGTTTCGCCCAGTGGGTGTCCTACAATGAGCAGTTCTTC | CASSFAQWVSYNEQFF
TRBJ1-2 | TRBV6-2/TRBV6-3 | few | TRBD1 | TGTGCCAGCAGTTACTGGGACAGGGGGCAAGGCTACACCTTC | CASSYWDRGQGYTF
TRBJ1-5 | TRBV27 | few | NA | TGTGCCAGCAGCCAAGGACGGAACAATCAGCCCCAGCATTTT | CASSQGRNNQPQHF
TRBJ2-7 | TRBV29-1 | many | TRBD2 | TGCAGCGTTGAAGATCCCACTAGCGTAGCCTACGAGCAGTACTTC | CSVEDPTSVAYEQYF
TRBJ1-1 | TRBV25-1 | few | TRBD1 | TGTGCCAGCAGTTATAGGGACAGGAACACTGAAGCTTTCTTT | CASSYRDRNTEAFF
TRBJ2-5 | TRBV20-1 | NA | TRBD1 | TGCAGTGCTATACAGGGGGAGGTGACCCAGTACTTC | CSAIQGEVTQYF
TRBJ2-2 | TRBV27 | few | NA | TGTGCCAGCAGTCTAGGAGTGGGCACCGGGGAGCTGTTTTTT | CASSLGVGTGELFF
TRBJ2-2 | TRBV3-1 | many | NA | TGTGCCAGCAGCCGGGACTTCTACACCGGGGAGCTGTTTTTT | CASSRDFYTGELFF
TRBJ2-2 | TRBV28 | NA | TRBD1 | TGTGCCAGCAGTCCCTCCCGACAGGGACCCGGGGAGCTGTTTTTT | CASSPSRQGPGELFF
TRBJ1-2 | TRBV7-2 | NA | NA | TGTGCCAGCATCCAAATTAAGGGGGAAGGAAACTATGGCTACACCTTC | CASIQIKGEGNYGYTF
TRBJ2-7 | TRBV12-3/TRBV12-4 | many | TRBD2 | TGTGCCAGCACTGGACGGGGGGGGCGACGGGAGCAGTACTTC | CASTGRGGRREQYF
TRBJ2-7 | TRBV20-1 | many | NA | TGCAGTGCACCTTTGGAGTGGACCTACGAGCAGTACTTC | CSAPLEWTYEQYF
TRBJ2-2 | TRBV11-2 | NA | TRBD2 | TGTGCCAGCAGCCGAACCTTGACTAGCGGGGGAGCTAACACCGGGGAGCTGTTTTTT | CASSRTLTSGGANTGELFF
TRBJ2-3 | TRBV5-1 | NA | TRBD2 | TGCGCCAGCAGTAGCGGGAGGGCCTTCGATACGCAGTATTTT | CASSSGRAFDTQYF
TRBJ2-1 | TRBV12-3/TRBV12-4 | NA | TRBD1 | TGTGCCAGCAGTTTTCCAGGGGGTGGAAATGAGCAGTTCTTC | CASSFPGGGNEQFF
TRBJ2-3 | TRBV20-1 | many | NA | TGCAGTGCTAGTAGGCGGGCGGGGTCAGATACGCAGTATTTT | CSASRRAGSDTQYF
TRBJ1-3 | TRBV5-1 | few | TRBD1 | TGCGCCAGCAGAATCGGACAGGGTCGAAACACCATATATTTT | CASRIGQGRNTIYF
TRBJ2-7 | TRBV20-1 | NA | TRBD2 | TGCAGTGCTAGAGGACTAGCGGGAGGGGACTCCTACGAGCAGTACTTC | CSARGLAGGDSYEQYF
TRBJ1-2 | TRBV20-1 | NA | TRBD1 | TGCAGTGGACAGGACAGGGGCTATGGCTACACCTTC | CSGQDRGYGYTF
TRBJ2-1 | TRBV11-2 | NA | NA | TGTGCCAGCAGCTACCAGCGGGTTAGCTCCTACAATGAGCAGTTCTTC | CASSYQRVSSYNEQFF
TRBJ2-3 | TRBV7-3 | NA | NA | TGTGCCAGCAGCTTAAGGGGCCCCGCAGATACGCAGTATTTT | CASSLRGPADTQYF
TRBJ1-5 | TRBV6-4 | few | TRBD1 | TGTGCCAGCAGCGAGGACAGGGGCCAGCCCCAGCATTTT | CASSEDRGQPQHF
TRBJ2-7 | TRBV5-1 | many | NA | TGCGCCAGCAGCGGCTTTACAGGGGGGGGCTACGAGCAGTACTTC | CASSGFTGGGYEQYF
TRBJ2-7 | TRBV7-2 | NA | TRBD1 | TGTGCCAGCAGCTTATTCCCCCGGGACAGGGGAAGAGAGCAGTACTTC | CASSLFPRDRGREQYF
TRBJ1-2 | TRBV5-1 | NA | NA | TGCGCCAGCAGCTTGTACAGAACCGCTAACTATGGCTACACCTTC | CASSLYRTANYGYTF
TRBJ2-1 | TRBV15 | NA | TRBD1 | TGTGCCACCAGAACCTCTATTTTATGGACAGGGGACAATGAGCAGTTCTTC | CATRTSILWTGDNEQFF
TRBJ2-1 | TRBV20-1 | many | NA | TGCAGTGCTAGTCGGGGGCCGAGCTCCTACAATGAGCAGTTCTTC | CSASRGPSSYNEQFF
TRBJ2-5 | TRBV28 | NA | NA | TGTGCCAGCAGTATGAATTACCAAGAGACCCAGTACTTC | CASSMNYQETQYF
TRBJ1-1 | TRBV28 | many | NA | TGTGCCAGCAATACAAAGCGGCGGGGGGAGGACACTGAAGCTTTCTTT | CASNTKRRGEDTEAFF
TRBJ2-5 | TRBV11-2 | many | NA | TGTGCCAGCAGCGACCCGAGGGGATTTCAAGAGACCCAGTACTTC | CASSDPRGFQETQYF
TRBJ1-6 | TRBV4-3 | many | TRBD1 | TGCGCCAGCAGCCAAGGCAGTGGGACAGCGATTTCACCCCTCCACTTT | CASSQGSGTAISPLHF
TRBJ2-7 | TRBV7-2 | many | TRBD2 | TGTGCCAGCAGCCTATGGACAGGACTAGCGGCGAATCCCGAGCAGTACTTC | CASSLWTGLAANPEQYF
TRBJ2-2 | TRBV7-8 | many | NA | TGTGCCAGCAGCTTAATGTTGGGCACCGGGGAGCTGTTTTTT | CASSLMLGTGELFF
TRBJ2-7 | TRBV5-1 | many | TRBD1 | TGCGCCAGCAGCAGTGGGGGGACAGGGCCCTACGAGCAGTACTTC | CASSSGGTGPYEQYF